Listed here is a single T cell receptor (beta chain). The germline gives CDR1 SGHRS, CDR2 YFSETQ. Trimming took 5 bases from V and 6 from J; bases not matched to a gene: 9. The CDR3 consists of 14 residues. Amplification of TCR beta CDR3 regions was performed using RNA transcripts as template. Carried out on the TCR CDR3, a first-round RT-PCR used the HTBI primer set. TCRdb reanalysed the multiplex PCR reads using MiXCR and keeps one entry per CDR3 protein. The data show 350,000 to 400,000 distinct CDR3 sequences, about 16% seen once. These data belong to a study of T cells in Graves' hyperthyroidism and ophthalmopathy.

This chain links TRBV5-1 with TRBJ2-7; 9 bases align to TRBD1. The receptor comes from a woman in her 30s with Graves' hyperthyroidism. Sequencing was carried out using blood. CDR3 sequence: CASSAGQGKSEQYF. The DNA of the CDR3 is TGCGCCAGCAGTGCGGGACAGGGAAAGAGCGAGCAGTACTTC.